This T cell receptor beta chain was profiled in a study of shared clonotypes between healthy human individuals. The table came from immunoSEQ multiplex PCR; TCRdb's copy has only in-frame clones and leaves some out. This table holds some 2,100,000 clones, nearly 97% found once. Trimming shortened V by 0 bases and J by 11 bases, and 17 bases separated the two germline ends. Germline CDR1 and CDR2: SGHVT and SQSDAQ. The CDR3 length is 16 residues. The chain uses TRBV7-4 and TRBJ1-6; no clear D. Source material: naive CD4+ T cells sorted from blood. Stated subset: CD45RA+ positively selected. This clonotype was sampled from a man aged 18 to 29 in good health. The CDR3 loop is CASSLAPSPTDPPLHF. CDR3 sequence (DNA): TGTGCCAGCAGCTTAGCCCCAAGCCCGACCGATCCACCCCTCCACTTT.